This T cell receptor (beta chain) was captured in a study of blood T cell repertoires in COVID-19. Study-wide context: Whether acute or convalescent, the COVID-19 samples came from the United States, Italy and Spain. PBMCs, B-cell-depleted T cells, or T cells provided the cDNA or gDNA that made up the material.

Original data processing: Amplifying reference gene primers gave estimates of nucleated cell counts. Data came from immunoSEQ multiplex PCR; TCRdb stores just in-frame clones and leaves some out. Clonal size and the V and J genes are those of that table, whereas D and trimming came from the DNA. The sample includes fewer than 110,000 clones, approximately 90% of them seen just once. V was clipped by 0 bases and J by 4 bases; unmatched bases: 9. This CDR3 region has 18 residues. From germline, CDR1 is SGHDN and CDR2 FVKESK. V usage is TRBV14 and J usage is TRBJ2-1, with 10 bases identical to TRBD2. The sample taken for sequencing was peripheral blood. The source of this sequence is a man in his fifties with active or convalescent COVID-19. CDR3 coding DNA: TGTGCCAGCAGCCAAGATCCCTTTAGGACTAGCGGATACAATGAGCAGTTCTTC. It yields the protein CASSQDPFRTSGYNEQFF.